Sequencing of this TCR beta chain was carried out in a study of Ad26.COV2.S vaccination and SARS-CoV-2 variants. Trimming removed 7 bases from V and 8 bases from J; junction bases left unmatched: 11. The germline CDR1 and CDR2 sequences are MDHEN and SYDVKM. The CDR3 runs 17 residues. The treatment was: about 20 received Ad26.COV2.S at low or high dose, single or two shots; 5 received placebo; per-sample allocation not given. After the first vaccine or placebo injection, samples were drawn on day 63. Generated by immunoSEQ multiplex PCR, the TCRdb table keeps only in-frame clones and is missing some. The sample lists around 450,000 clones; about 92% were seen once.

V gene TRBV28 combines with J gene TRBJ2-1; TRBD2 matches at 16 bases. The source is a person between 18 and 65 years old who received the Ad26.COV2.S COVID-19 vaccine or a placebo. Sequenced material: peripheral blood, taken in a trial of Ad26.COV2.S vaccine versus placebo. The chain's CDR3 is CASTPGTSGRVSYEQFF. The CDR3, as DNA: TGTGCCAGCACACCCGGGACTAGCGGGAGGGTTAGCTATGAGCAGTTCTTC.